Shown below are 14 T cell receptor beta chains from a single sample sequenced in a study of T cell changes during pregnancy in multiple sclerosis. Libraries were prepared by immunoSEQ multiplex PCR; TCRdb keeps only in-frame clonotypes and omits some of them. The sample includes over 65,000 clones, about 89% seen only once; the top ten take roughly 2.5%. The sample here was peripheral blood, taken in the first trimester of pregnancy. Receptors originate from a female donor with multiple sclerosis, enrolled in a pregnancy study.

This sequence joins TRBV19 and TRBJ1-3, with D possibly TRBD1 on 6 matching bases. The CDR3 spans 21 residues. Between the trimmed V and J ends, which lost 5 bases and 0 bases, there was a span of 29 bases. Germline CDR1 and CDR2: LNHDA and SQIVND (reference sequence). DNA of the CDR3: TGTGCCAGTAGTCCGCTCTGGGTGGCAGGGGATGCCTCGAGCTCTGGAAACACCATATATTTT. Translating it yields CASSPLWVAGDASSSGNTIYF.

On this clone itself: The conserved final phenylalanine or tryptophan is absent from the CDR3, which likely points to a read error. It is unclear where the CDR3 begins or ends on the DNA, so no DNA is shown, and the CDR3 is as TCRdb lists it. The V gene is TRBV5-3, the J gene TRBJ1-4; the table gives TRBD1 as D, unverified against the DNA. TRBV5-3 is assigned to the ORF class and has an uncertain function. With termini counted, the CDR3 has 10 amino acids. CDR3 loop: CARSSDSKRG.

This rearrangement joins TRBV18 to TRBJ2-1; 8 bases match TRBD1. This CDR3 comprises 16 residues. V was clipped by 4 bases and J by 6 bases; unmatched bases: 11. Germline V gene sequence: CDR1 KGHSH, CDR2 LQKENI. The CDR3 bases are TGTGCCAGCTCACTCCTCCATGGACAGGGTGTCAATGAGCAGTTCTTC. Amino acids: CASSLLHGQGVNEQFF.

J is TRBJ1-5 and V is TRBV28, with D tentatively TRBD1 (5 bases). The V end lost 2 bases, the J end lost 6 bases, and 11 bases lay between the germline ends. CDR1 and CDR2 (germline): MDHEN, SYDVKM. The CDR3 spans 14 residues. CDR3 protein: CASSLPGEGQPQHF. CDR3 DNA sequence: TGTGCCAGCAGTTTACCGGGGGAGGGTCAGCCCCAGCATTTT.

The genes are TRBV6-5 and TRBJ2-7, with TRBD1 matching over 10 bases. CDR3 length equals 15 residues. V trimming: 5 bases; J trimming: 6 bases; junction bases outside the gene matches: 10. CDR1 and CDR2 from the germline V gene are MNHEY and SVGAGI. In DNA form, the CDR3 reads TGTGCCAGCAGTCGACAGGGGGCCCGGCCGGGCGAGCAGTACTTC. Protein sequence: CASSRQGARPGEQYF.

The J gene is TRBJ1-2, the V gene TRBV18; D perhaps matches TRBD1 (6 bases). There are 15 residues in the CDR3. From germline, CDR1 is KGHSH and CDR2 LQKENI. V was shortened by 3 bases and J by 0 bases, with 11 bases between the two germline ends. The CDR3 sequence is CASSPRTDTNYGYTF. As DNA, the CDR3 is TGTGCCAGCTCACCGCGGACAGATACTAACTATGGCTACACCTTC. The variable domain in full, with the rest retrieved from reference TRBV18 and TRBJ1-2, is NAGVMQNPRHLVRRRGQEARLRCSPMKGHSHVYWYRQLPEEGLKFMVYLQKENIIDESGMPKERFSAEFPKEGPSILRIQQVVRGDSAAYFCASSPRTDTNYGYTFGSGTRLTVV.

V usage is TRBV4-1 and J usage is TRBJ2-5; unclear D gene. In germline, CDR1 is MGHRA, CDR2 YSYEKL. V was trimmed by 2 bases and J by 2 bases, leaving 3 bases between them. This CDR3 is 12 amino acids long. Here the CDR3 DNA reads TGCGCCAGCAGCCAACCACAAGAGACCCAGTACTTC. This encodes CASSQPQETQYF.

By sample fraction, this clone is medium-sized (0.01 to 0.1%). The chain employs TRBV6-1 and TRBJ1-5; 9 bases are shared with TRBD1. The trim removed 4 bases at V and 6 bases at J, leaving 7 bases unmatched. The CDR3 covers 15 residues. Germline lookup yields CDR1 MNHNS and CDR2 SASEGT. For the CDR3, the DNA is TGTGCCAGCAGTGCTGCCGGGACAGGGAGTCAGCCCCAGCATTTT. It translates to CASSAAGTGSQPQHF.

The J gene is TRBJ2-3, the V gene TRBV7-6, with a tentative D call TRBD2 (5 bases). V was shortened by 1 base and J by 0 bases, with 11 bases between the two germline ends. The CDR3 totals 16 residues. The germline V gene has CDR1 SGHVS and CDR2 FNYEAQ. CDR3 in amino acids: CASSLVGGRSTDTQYF. CDR3 nucleotides: TGTGCCAGCAGCTTAGTTGGCGGGCGAAGCACAGATACGCAGTATTTT. The full variable domain, with the rest looked up from reference TRBV7-6 and TRBJ2-3, is GAGVSQSPRYKVTKRGQDVALRCDPISGHVSLYWYRQALGQGPEFLTYFNYEAQQDKSGLPNDRFSAERPEGSISTLTIQRTEQRDSAMYRCASSLVGGRSTDTQYFGPGTRLTVL.

This clone was observed a single time. The CDR3 spells CATAGESYNEQFF. The CDR3 DNA follows: TGCGCCACAGCGGGGGAGAGCTACAATGAGCAGTTCTTC. The rearrangement links TRBV10-2 to TRBJ2-1; 8 positions agree with TRBD2. The J segment lost 3 bases and the V segment lost 10 bases, leaving 5 bases of the junction unmatched. The germline gives CDR1 WSHSY, CDR2 SAAADI. The CDR3 extends over 13 amino acids.

The CDR3 here is CASSPGTGDTGELFF. In nucleotides, the CDR3 is TGCGCCAGCAGCCCCGGGACAGGGGACACCGGGGAGCTGTTTTTT. The chain has TRBV5-1 and TRBJ2-2; 10 nucleotides align to TRBD1. Germline CDR1 SGHRS, CDR2 YFSETQ. CDR3 size: 15 residues. V lost 4 bases, J lost 3 bases, and 3 bases stayed unmatched.

The chain joins TRBV7-7 to TRBJ1-2; 12 positions match TRBD1. V lost 2 bases to trimming and J lost 6 bases; unmatched junction nucleotides: 7. Germline assignment: CDR1 SSHAT and CDR2 FNYEAQ (reference sequence). CDR3 size: 16 residues. CDR3 in DNA: TGTGCCAGCAGCTTAAACCGGGACAGGGGGCGAAATGGCTACACCTTC. This sequence encodes CASSLNRDRGRNGYTF.

The chain joins TRBV4-3 to TRBJ2-7; maybe TRBD2 (6 bases). The CDR3 extends over 15 amino acids. Germline CDR1 reads LGHNA; CDR2 reads YSLEER. V was trimmed by 0 bases and J by 2 bases, leaving 11 bases between them. The CDR3 loop is CASSQDRDWAYEQYF. In DNA form, the CDR3 reads TGCGCCAGCAGCCAAGACCGGGACTGGGCCTACGAGCAGTACTTC.

In this sample, this clone turned up once. The chain recombines TRBV7-8 with TRBJ1-1, with 8 bases lining up with TRBD1. The CDR3 is 16 residues long. Germline V gene data show CDR1 as SGHVS and CDR2 as FQNEAQ. J lost 1 base, V lost 4 bases, and 8 bases had no gene match. The CDR3 coding sequence is TGTGCCAGCAGCTCTGGAGGACAGGGCCAGAACACTGAAGCTTTCTTT. Residues: CASSSGGQGQNTEAFF.